Each of the 17 T cell receptor beta chains below was sequenced from the same sample in a study of T cell repertoires in cytomegalovirus infection. These receptors are not linked to any known antigen. MiXCR, applied by TCRdb to the reads, yields one record per CDR3 protein. The data show roughly 800,000 distinct CDR3 sequences, about 29% seen once. The input for sequencing was cultured CD8+ T cells from PBMCs, taken from culture after CMV antigen stimulation. The receptors here all came from a human donor in good health (CMV status not recorded). Some clones in this sample may be carry-over from other donors' samples.

The V gene is TRBV5-4, the J gene TRBJ2-1; the D is unclear. Germline-derived CDR1 and CDR2 are SGHNT and YYREEE (reference sequence). CDR3 length: 13 amino acids. The ends were cut back, 5 bases at V and 7 bases at J, with 13 bases in the middle. DNA of the CDR3: TGTGCCAGCAGTATAGGGCCTCAAAATGAGCAGTTCTTC. Translation: CASSIGPQNEQFF. Full variable domain (outside the CDR3, taken from reference TRBV5-4 and TRBJ2-1): ETGVTQSPTHLIKTRGQQVTLRCSSQSGHNTVSWYQQALGQGPQFIFQYYREEENGRGNFPPRFSGLQFPNYSSELNVNALELDDSALYLCASSIGPQNEQFFGPGTRLTVL.

The CDR3 DNA reads as TGTGCCAGCAGTTTAACTAGCGGGGGTTCGGGGGCAGATACGCAGTATTTT. The encoded protein is CASSLTSGGSGADTQYF. This chain joins TRBV27 and TRBJ2-3; TRBD2 matches at 11 bases. Germline CDR1 reads MNHEY; CDR2 reads SMNVEV (reference sequence). After removal of 2 bases from V and 4 bases from J, the junction contained 8 bases not matched to a gene. The CDR3 spans 17 residues.

In regard to this clonotype: This may stem from a read error, because a much larger clone lies one nucleotide away. This chain connects TRBV7-6 to TRBJ2-1; D might be TRBD1 (6 bases). This CDR3 spans 14 amino acids. In germline, CDR1 is SGHVS, CDR2 FNYEAQ. Trimming removed 11 bases from V and 2 bases from J, with 16 bases in between. CDR3 amino acids: CAGQGQGPYNEQFF. The CDR3 bases are TGTGCCGGCCAAGGGCAGGGGCCCTACAATGAGCAGTTCTTC.

This chain links TRBV28 with TRBJ1-1; 8 bases are a match to TRBD1. After removal of 6 bases from V and 4 bases from J, the junction contained 7 bases not matched to a gene. CDR1 and CDR2 (germline): MDHEN, SYDVKM. The CDR3 is made up of 14 amino acids. The chain's CDR3 is CASSDAGGFTEAFF. DNA of the CDR3: TGTGCCAGCAGCGACGCAGGGGGCTTCACTGAAGCTTTCTTT.

The J gene is TRBJ2-7, the V gene TRBV5-6; D assignment may be TRBD1 or TRBD2 (5 bases each). The CDR3 consists of 14 residues. The germline gives CDR1 SGHDT, CDR2 YYEEEE. The germline V and J ends were trimmed by 4 bases and 3 bases, with 14 bases remaining between them. The CDR3 bases are TGTGCCAGCAGCACCCGGGACGGAGGCTACGAGCAGTACTTC. Protein: CASSTRDGGYEQYF.

V is TRBV6-5 and J is TRBJ2-5; 11 nucleotides match TRBD1. Germline-derived CDR1 and CDR2 are MNHEY and SVGAGI. J was trimmed by 5 bases and V by 5 bases; bases with no gene match: 7. CDR3 length: 15 amino acids. The CDR3 DNA sequence: TGTGCCAGCAGTGTCATGGGACAGGGGGGCGAGACCCAGTACTTC. Translating it yields CASSVMGQGGETQYF.

This clonotype turned up a few times. This chain links TRBV11-2 with TRBJ1-3; D unclear. Germline V gene data show CDR1 as SGHAT and CDR2 as FQNNGV. This CDR3 contains 15 residues. Trimming left V 5 bases short and J 1 base short, with 12 bases between. The CDR3 is CASSTLRESGNTIYF. CDR3 sequence (DNA): TGTGCCAGCAGCACTCTCCGGGAGTCTGGAAACACCATATATTTT.

J is TRBJ2-3 and V is TRBV19; TRBD2 matches 7 bases. The CDR3 runs to 14 residues. V dropped 6 bases and J dropped 3; count of bases not matched to a gene: 6. In germline, CDR1 is LNHDA, CDR2 SQIVND (reference sequence). The CDR3 is CASSWEGGTDTQYF. CDR3 DNA sequence: TGTGCCAGTAGCTGGGAGGGCGGAACAGATACGCAGTATTTT.

The chain has TRBV6-6 and TRBJ2-1, with a possible D match to TRBD2 (5 bases). Germline V gives CDR1 MNHNY, CDR2 SVGAGI (reference sequence). The V gene lost 5 bases and the J gene lost 2 bases, with 13 bases spanning the gap. This CDR3 has 15 amino acids. The CDR3 is CASSEGPLAYNEQFF. DNA of the CDR3: TGTGCCAGCAGTGAGGGCCCTCTAGCCTACAATGAGCAGTTCTTC.

The gene calls are TRBV6-2 or TRBV6-3 and TRBJ2-1; the match to TRBD2 covers 8 bases. Germline CDR1 and CDR2: MNHEY and SVGEGT. Trimming at V came to 7 bases and at J to 3 bases, leaving 8 bases not matched to a gene. The CDR3 is 15 residues long. CDR3: CASTGRGDFYNEQFF. The CDR3 DNA reads as TGTGCCAGCACGGGGCGGGGGGATTTCTACAATGAGCAGTTCTTC.

This clonotype was seen once. CDR3 in amino acids: CASSVEAGGHSEQFF. CDR3 nucleotides: TGTGCCAGCAGCGTAGAGGCGGGGGGGCACAGTGAGCAGTTCTTC. The rearrangement uses TRBV9 and TRBJ2-1; 9 bases match TRBD2. Trimming took 0 bases from V and 9 from J; bases not matched to a gene: 7. Germline V gene data show CDR1 as SGDLS and CDR2 as YYNGEE. The CDR3 loop spans 15 amino acids.

This clonotype was seen only a few times. This chain links TRBV7-2 with TRBJ2-1, with TRBD2 matching over 16 bases. Germline CDR1 reads SGHTA; CDR2 reads FQGNSA. The CDR3 extends over 19 amino acids. V lost 5 bases, J lost 8 bases, and 15 bases stayed unmatched. The CDR3 loop is CASSHLGLAGGPGGDEQFF. The CDR3 nucleotides read TGTGCCAGCAGCCACCTGGGACTAGCGGGGGGGCCTGGAGGAGATGAGCAGTTCTTC.

There are a few counts of this clonotype. The chain is built from TRBV4-1 and TRBJ1-2, with TRBD1 matching 7 bases. Germline V gene lookup returns CDR1 MGHRA and CDR2 YSYEKL. The CDR3 loop spans 15 amino acids. Trimming cost V 0 bases and J 5 bases; bases outside gene matches: 6. DNA for the CDR3: TGCGCCAGCAGCCAAGATGGAACAGGGGATTATGGCTACACCTTC. Translation: CASSQDGTGDYGYTF.

This clonotype was seen ten or more times. The V call is TRBV7-2, the J call TRBJ2-3; D not resolved. Deletions cut 1 base from V and 5 bases from J, with 16 bases between. The germline CDR1 and CDR2 sequences are SGHTA and FQGNSA. The CDR3 contains 16 residues. CDR3 sequence: CASSLVAQSFGDTQYF. The CDR3 region has the DNA TGTGCCAGCAGCTTAGTCGCCCAATCCTTTGGAGATACGCAGTATTTT.

This clonotype was detected a few times. The chain employs TRBV13 and TRBJ2-7, with a possible D match to TRBD1 (6 bases). V lost 2 bases to trimming and J lost 7 bases, with 9 bases between them. Germline-derived CDR1 and CDR2 are PRHDT and FYEKMQ (reference sequence). There are 12 residues in the CDR3. CDR3 nucleotides: TGTGCCAGCAGCTTATTGCAGGGGGAGCAGTACGTC. This gives the protein CASSLLQGEQYV.

This chain uses TRBV6-6 with TRBJ2-2; no clear D gene. The germline CDR1 and CDR2 sequences are MNHNY and SVGAGI (reference sequence). V was shortened by 8 bases and J by 5 bases, with 9 bases between the two germline ends. This CDR3 has 12 amino acids. In DNA, the CDR3 is TGTGCCAGCGGTATGGGGACCGGGGAGCTGTTTTTT. It translates to CASGMGTGELFF.

This clonotype was counted at least ten times. The V call is TRBV7-2, the J call TRBJ2-7, with 9 bases lining up with TRBD1. The V gene's germline CDR1 is SGHTA and CDR2 FQGNSA. J lost 4 bases, V lost 4 bases, and 8 bases had no gene match. The CDR3 runs to 15 residues. The CDR3 loop reads CASSSRTGVRYEQYF. CDR3 coding DNA: TGTGCCAGCAGCTCCCGGACAGGGGTAAGGTACGAGCAGTACTTC.